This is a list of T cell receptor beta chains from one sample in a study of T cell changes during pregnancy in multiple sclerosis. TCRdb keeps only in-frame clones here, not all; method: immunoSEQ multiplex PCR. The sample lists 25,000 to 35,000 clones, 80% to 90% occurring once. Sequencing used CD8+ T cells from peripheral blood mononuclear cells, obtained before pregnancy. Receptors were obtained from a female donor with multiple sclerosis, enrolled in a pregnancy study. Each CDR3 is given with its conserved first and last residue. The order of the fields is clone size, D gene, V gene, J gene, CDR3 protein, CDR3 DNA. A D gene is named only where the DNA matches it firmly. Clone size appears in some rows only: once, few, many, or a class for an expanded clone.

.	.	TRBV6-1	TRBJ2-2	CATEGGQTNTGELFF	TGTGCCACCGAGGGGGGACAGACCAACACCGGGGAGCTGTTTTTT
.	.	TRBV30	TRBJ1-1	CAWERGRAFF	TGTGCCTGGGAGCGTGGCAGAGCTTTCTTT
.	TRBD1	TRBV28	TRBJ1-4	CASSSPGGQGARVEKLFF	TGTGCCAGCAGTTCTCCGGGGGGACAGGGGGCGCGAGTTGAAAAACTGTTTTTT
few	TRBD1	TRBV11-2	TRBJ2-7	CASSVGTGIYEQYF	TGTGCCAGCAGCGTTGGGACAGGGATTTACGAGCAGTACTTC
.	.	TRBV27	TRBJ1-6	CASSLSLGANSPLHF	TGTGCCAGCAGTTTATCGTTGGGGGCAAATTCACCCCTCCACTTT
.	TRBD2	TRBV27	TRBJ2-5	CASSLSERGGGETQYF	TGTGCCAGCAGTTTAAGCGAGCGGGGGGGTGGAGAGACCCAGTACTTC
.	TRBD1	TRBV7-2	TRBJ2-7	CASSFTGGAPYEQYF	TGTGCCAGCAGCTTTACAGGGGGCGCGCCCTACGAGCAGTACTTC
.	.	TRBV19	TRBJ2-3	CASSILRSTDTQYF	TGTGCCAGTAGTATATTGCGTAGCACAGATACGCAGTATTTT
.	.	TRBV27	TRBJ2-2	CASTPGGPTGELFF	TGTGCCAGCACCCCAGGGGGGCCCACCGGGGAGCTGTTTTTT
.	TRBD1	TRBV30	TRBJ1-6	CAWKGQGDSPLHF	TGTGCCTGGAAGGGACAGGGAGATTCACCCCTCCACTTT
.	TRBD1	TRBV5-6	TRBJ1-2	CASSLEGRGLANYSYTF	TGTGCCAGCAGCTTGGAGGGCAGGGGGCTCGCTAACTATAGCTACACCTTC
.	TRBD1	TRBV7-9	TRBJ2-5	CASSLPRTGEKQETQYF	TGTGCCAGCAGCCTCCCCCGGACAGGGGAAAAACAAGAGACCCAGTACTTC
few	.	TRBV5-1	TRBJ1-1	CASSLVSGHDDTEAFF	TGCGCCAGCAGCTTGGTCTCGGGACATGACGACACTGAAGCTTTCTTT
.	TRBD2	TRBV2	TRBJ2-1	CASRDLAEDYNEQFF	TGTGCCAGCAGGGACCTAGCGGAGGATTACAATGAGCAGTTCTTC
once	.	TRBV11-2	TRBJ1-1	CASSLGLGQNTEAFF	TGTGCCAGCAGCTTAGGCCTGGGACAGAACACTGAAGCTTTCTTT
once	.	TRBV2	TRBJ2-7	CASVTAGNEQYF	TGTGCCAGCGTCACTGCCGGTAACGAGCAGTACTTC
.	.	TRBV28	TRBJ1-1	CASHDRGNTEAFF	TGTGCCAGCCATGACCGGGGGAACACTGAAGCTTTCTTT
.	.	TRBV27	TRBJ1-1	CASSLSRGGTEAFF	TGTGCCAGCAGTTTATCCCGGGGAGGCACTGAAGCTTTCTTT